Listed below are T cell receptor beta chains from one sample, sequenced in a study of T cells after yellow fever vaccination. TCRdb itself ran the 5' RACE reads through MiXCR, one entry per CDR3 protein. The table shows 610,000 or so distinct CDR3 sequences, with 9% to 15% occurring only once. The material sequenced was PBMCs, taken on the day of the yellow fever booster vaccination. These receptors were taken from a man between 25 and 39 years old who received the YFV17D yellow fever vaccine. Each CDR3 is given with its conserved first and last residue. D genes are given only for firm matches. Clone size is given for some rows only: seen once, a few or many times, or a class if the clone is expanded.

v_call	j_call	clone_size	d_call	cdr3_aa	cdr3_nt
TRBV29-1	TRBJ1-4	NA	NA	CSVTGPDVEKLFF	TGCAGCGTCACAGGACCCGACGTAGAAAAACTGTTTTTT
TRBV19	TRBJ2-5	few	TRBD2	CASSRTSGPQETQYF	TGTGCCAGCTCAAGGACTAGCGGGCCCCAAGAGACCCAGTACTTC
TRBV29-1	TRBJ1-1	NA	TRBD1	CSVAARQGGPEAFF	TGCAGCGTCGCCGCCCGGCAGGGGGGACCAGAAGCTTTCTTT
TRBV6-5	TRBJ2-3	NA	NA	CASSYSPPSGGTDTQYF	TGTGCCAGCAGTTACTCGCCGCCCAGCGGAGGCACAGATACGCAGTATTTT
TRBV6-1	TRBJ2-3	NA	TRBD2	CASRDGTSSSF	TGTGCCAGCAGGGACGGGACTAGTTCCAGTTTT
TRBV11-2	TRBJ2-3	NA	TRBD2	CASSIGTSSADTQYF	TGTGCCAGCAGCATCGGGACTAGTTCGGCAGATACGCAGTATTTT
TRBV11-2	TRBJ2-3	NA	TRBD2	CASSLVGSGSIDTQYF	TGTGCCAGCAGCTTAGTCGGTAGCGGGAGCATAGATACGCAGTATTTT
TRBV10-3	TRBJ2-7	few	TRBD1	CAISTQGDEQYF	TGTGCCATCAGTACCCAGGGGGACGAGCAGTACTTC
TRBV11-2	TRBJ2-7	NA	TRBD2	CASSLSGSNREQYF	TGTGCCAGCAGCCTTAGCGGGAGTAATCGCGAGCAGTACTTC
TRBV6-2/TRBV6-3	TRBJ1-5	NA	TRBD1	CASSYWGQGLGNQPQHF	TGTGCCAGCAGTTACTGGGGACAGGGGTTGGGCAATCAGCCCCAGCATTTT
TRBV6-2/TRBV6-3	TRBJ1-2	NA	TRBD1	CASSYRLPGQGPMGYGYTF	TGTGCCAGCAGTTACAGGCTCCCGGGACAGGGCCCTATGGGCTATGGCTACACCTTC
TRBV6-1	TRBJ2-7	few	NA	CASRRQEGGYEQYF	TGTGCCAGCAGACGACAGGAGGGTGGGTACGAGCAGTACTTC
TRBV13	TRBJ2-3	few	TRBD1	CASSHRQGAEDTQYF	TGTGCCAGCAGCCACCGACAGGGGGCGGAAGATACGCAGTATTTT
TRBV6-1	TRBJ2-2	NA	TRBD2	CASRNRLAENTGELFF	TGTGCCAGCAGAAACAGACTAGCGGAGAACACCGGGGAGCTGTTTTTT
TRBV3-1	TRBJ2-5	many	NA	CASSQMVRETQYF	TGTGCCAGCAGCCAAATGGTTCGGGAGACCCAGTACTTC
TRBV7-9	TRBJ2-5	NA	NA	CASSHTGQGETQYF	TGTGCCAGCAGCCACACAGGGCAAGGAGAGACCCAGTACTTC
TRBV12-3/TRBV12-4	TRBJ2-2	many	NA	CASILDRSTGELFF	TGTGCCAGCATCTTAGACAGGAGTACCGGGGAGCTGTTTTTT
TRBV14	TRBJ2-7	NA	NA	CASSPLGATSYEQYF	TGTGCCAGCAGCCCCCTCGGGGCTACCTCCTACGAGCAGTACTTC
TRBV9	TRBJ2-3	few	NA	CASSVGTSAQYF	TGTGCCAGCAGCGTAGGAACTAGTGCGCAGTATTTT
TRBV12-3/TRBV12-4	TRBJ1-5	NA	NA	CASGSGVQVNSNQPQHF	TGTGCCAGCGGCTCCGGGGTGCAGGTGAATAGCAATCAGCCCCAGCATTTT
TRBV6-2/TRBV6-3	TRBJ2-7	many	TRBD1	CASSYAGTGAYEQYF	TGTGCCAGCAGTTACGCCGGGACAGGGGCCTACGAGCAGTACTTC
TRBV10-1	TRBJ2-1	few	TRBD2	CASSEPLAGPNEQFF	TGCGCCAGCAGTGAGCCACTAGCGGGTCCCAATGAGCAGTTCTTC
TRBV7-6	TRBJ1-4	NA	NA	CASRADSDEKLFF	TGTGCCAGCAGAGCCGACAGTGATGAAAAACTGTTTTTT
TRBV11-2	TRBJ2-1	few	NA	CASSLDWDSYNEQFF	TGTGCCAGCAGCTTAGATTGGGACTCCTACAATGAGCAGTTCTTC
TRBV5-8	TRBJ2-7	NA	NA	CASSLVSHGLEQYF	TGTGCCAGCAGCTTGGTGAGCCATGGCCTCGAGCAGTACTTC
TRBV12-3/TRBV12-4	TRBJ2-3	few	TRBD2	CASSGRTSGSWRRDTQYF	TGTGCCAGCAGTGGACGAACTAGCGGGAGCTGGAGGAGGGATACGCAGTATTTT
TRBV19	TRBJ1-5	NA	NA	CASSDPLNYQPQHF	TGTGCCAGTAGTGACCCCCTGAATTATCAGCCCCAGCATTTT
TRBV7-8	TRBJ2-7	NA	TRBD2	CASSRSLAGCSYEQYF	TGTGCCAGCAGCCGGAGCCTAGCGGGTTGCTCCTACGAGCAGTACTTC
TRBV19	TRBJ1-1	few	TRBD1	CASSRYRGDTEAFF	TGTGCCAGTAGTAGGTACAGGGGGGACACTGAAGCTTTCTTT
TRBV24-1	TRBJ2-1	NA	NA	CATSDGSSYNEQFF	TGTGCCACCAGTGACGGGAGCTCCTACAATGAGCAGTTCTTC
TRBV9	TRBJ2-1	NA	TRBD2	CASSATSGSPNERFF	TGTGCCAGCAGCGCGACTAGCGGGAGTCCTAATGAGCGGTTCTTC
TRBV20-1	TRBJ2-1	NA	TRBD2	CSASRAGGLNEQFF	TGCAGTGCTAGCCGGGCGGGAGGGCTCAATGAGCAGTTCTTC
TRBV6-1	TRBJ2-7	many	NA	CASSEGQVRAYEQYF	TGTGCCAGCAGTGAAGGACAGGTTCGAGCCTACGAGCAGTACTTC
TRBV5-1	TRBJ1-1	many	TRBD1	CASSTGQGWGTEAFF	TGCGCCAGCAGCACTGGACAGGGATGGGGCACTGAAGCTTTCTTT
TRBV9	TRBJ2-5	NA	TRBD1	CASSVGAQGRATQYF	TGTGCCAGCAGCGTAGGGGCACAGGGGCGGGCGACCCAGTACTTC
TRBV25-1	TRBJ2-1	few	NA	CASSDYSAIYNEQFF	TGTGCCAGCAGTGACTATAGCGCGATTTACAATGAGCAGTTCTTC
TRBV6-2/TRBV6-3	TRBJ2-1	few	TRBD1	CASSYTNRGNEQFF	TGTGCCAGCAGTTACACCAACAGGGGCAATGAGCAGTTCTTC
TRBV10-3	TRBJ2-1	few	TRBD2	CAIRPGGSYNEQFF	TGTGCCATCAGGCCGGGAGGATCCTACAATGAGCAGTTCTTC
TRBV4-3	TRBJ2-3	NA	NA	CASSQEGPWGRRTDTQYF	TGCGCCAGCAGCCAAGAAGGGCCATGGGGGAGGAGAACAGATACGCAGTATTTT
TRBV5-1	TRBJ2-3	many	TRBD1	CASSLEWQGAGDTQYF	TGCGCCAGCAGCTTGGAATGGCAGGGGGCAGGGGATACGCAGTATTTT
TRBV7-2	TRBJ2-2	NA	NA	CASIKGPNTGELFF	TGTGCCAGCATCAAGGGGCCGAACACCGGGGAGCTGTTTTTT
TRBV12-3/TRBV12-4	TRBJ2-3	NA	TRBD2	CASSLREGGTDTQYF	TGTGCCAGCAGTTTGCGGGAGGGAGGCACAGATACGCAGTATTTT
TRBV7-8	TRBJ2-1	NA	TRBD2	CASSLIGASGRNRDEQFF	TGTGCCAGCAGCCTTATCGGGGCTAGCGGGAGAAATCGGGATGAGCAGTTCTTC
TRBV7-3	TRBJ2-1	few	TRBD2	CASSLGRVQGTSGYNEQFF	TGTGCCAGCAGCTTAGGCCGGGTCCAGGGGACTAGCGGATACAATGAGCAGTTCTTC
TRBV7-3	TRBJ2-1	NA	NA	CASSLSPDLSSYNEQFF	TGTGCCAGCAGCTTAAGTCCAGATCTAAGCTCCTACAATGAGCAGTTCTTC
TRBV29-1	TRBJ2-5	few	NA	CSARPGAETQYF	TGCAGCGCCCGACCAGGGGCCGAGACCCAGTACTTC
TRBV20-1	TRBJ2-2	NA	TRBD1	CSASNWGQGSTGELFF	TGCAGTGCTAGCAATTGGGGACAGGGGAGCACCGGGGAGCTGTTTTTT
TRBV7-9	TRBJ2-1	NA	NA	CASRVGTWNEQFF	TGTGCCAGCAGGGTCGGAACCTGGAATGAGCAGTTCTTC
TRBV7-6	TRBJ2-5	many	TRBD2	CASSWNRGTSGRADMETQYF	TGTGCCAGCAGCTGGAATCGAGGGACTAGCGGGAGGGCCGATATGGAGACCCAGTACTTC
TRBV27	TRBJ2-5	NA	TRBD2	CASSLNFRAGLAGETQYF	TGTGCCAGCAGTTTAAATTTTAGGGCGGGACTAGCGGGAGAGACCCAGTACTTC
TRBV5-5	TRBJ1-1	NA	TRBD1	CASSFGVGTDEAFF	TGTGCCAGCAGCTTTGGGGTCGGGACAGACGAGGCTTTCTTT
TRBV7-2	TRBJ2-7	many	NA	CASSLGPAAQYF	TGTGCCAGCAGCTTAGGTCCTGCGGCGCAGTACTTC
TRBV30	TRBJ1-1	NA	NA	CAWLLNTEAFF	TGTGCCTGGTTGCTGAACACTGAAGCTTTCTTT
TRBV15	TRBJ2-3	NA	NA	CATSREKASAYF	TGTGCCACCAGCAGAGAAAAGGCTAGCGCGTATTTT
TRBV19	TRBJ2-2	NA	TRBD2	CASSSGVPTGELFF	TGTGCCAGTTCGAGCGGGGTGCCCACCGGGGAGCTGTTTTTT
TRBV10-3	TRBJ1-3	few	NA	CAIRQAAVSGNTIYF	TGTGCCATAAGACAGGCCGCAGTCTCTGGAAACACCATATATTTT
TRBV6-5	TRBJ2-2	many	NA	CASSYSGTGELFF	TGTGCCAGCAGTTACTCTGGCACCGGGGAGCTGTTTTTT
TRBV7-7	TRBJ2-2	few	TRBD1	CASSSRTGGTGELFF	TGTGCCAGCAGCTCCCGGACAGGGGGGACCGGGGAGCTGTTTTTT
TRBV15	TRBJ1-1	many	TRBD1	CATSGKTGSETEAFF	TGTGCCACCAGCGGAAAGACAGGGTCGGAAACTGAAGCTTTCTTT
TRBV29-1	TRBJ1-2	NA	TRBD1	CSVEDRGNYGYTF	TGCAGCGTGGAAGACAGGGGTAACTATGGCTACACCTTC